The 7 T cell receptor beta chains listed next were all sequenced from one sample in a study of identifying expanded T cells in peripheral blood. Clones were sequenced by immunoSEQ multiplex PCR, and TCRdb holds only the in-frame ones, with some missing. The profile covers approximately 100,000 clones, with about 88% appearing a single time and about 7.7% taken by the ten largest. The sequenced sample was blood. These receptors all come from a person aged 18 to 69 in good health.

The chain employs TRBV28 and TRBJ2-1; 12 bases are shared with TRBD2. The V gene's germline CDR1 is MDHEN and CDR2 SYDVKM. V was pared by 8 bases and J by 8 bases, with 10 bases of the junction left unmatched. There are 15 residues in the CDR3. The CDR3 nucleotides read TGTGCCAGCGGTAAGACTAGCGGGAGAGGCCATGAGCAGTTCTTC. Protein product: CASGKTSGRGHEQFF.

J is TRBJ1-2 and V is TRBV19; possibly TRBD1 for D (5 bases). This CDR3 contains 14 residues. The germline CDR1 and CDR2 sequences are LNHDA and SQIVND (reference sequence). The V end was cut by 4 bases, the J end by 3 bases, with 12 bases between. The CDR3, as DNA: TGTGCCAGTAGTAGAGAGACAGCCTACTATGGCTACACCTTC. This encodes CASSRETAYYGYTF.

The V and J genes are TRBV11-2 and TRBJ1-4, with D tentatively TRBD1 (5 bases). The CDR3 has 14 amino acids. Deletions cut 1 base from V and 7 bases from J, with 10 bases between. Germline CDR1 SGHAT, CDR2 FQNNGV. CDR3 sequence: CASSLGQGREKLFF. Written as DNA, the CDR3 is TGTGCCAGCAGCTTAGGGCAGGGACGTGAAAAACTGTTTTTT. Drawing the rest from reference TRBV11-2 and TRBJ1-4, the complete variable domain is EAGVAQSPRYKIIEKRQSVAFWCNPISGHATLYWYQQILGQGPKLLIQFQNNGVVDDSQLPKDRFSAERLKGVDSTLKIQPAKLEDSAVYLCASSLGQGREKLFFGSGTQLSVL.

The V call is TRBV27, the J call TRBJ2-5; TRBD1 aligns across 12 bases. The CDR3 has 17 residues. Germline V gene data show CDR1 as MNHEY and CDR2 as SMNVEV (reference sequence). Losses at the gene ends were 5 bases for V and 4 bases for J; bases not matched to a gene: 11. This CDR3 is CASSLLMGTGGRETQYF. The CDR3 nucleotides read TGTGCCAGCAGTCTATTAATGGGGACAGGGGGCCGAGAGACCCAGTACTTC.

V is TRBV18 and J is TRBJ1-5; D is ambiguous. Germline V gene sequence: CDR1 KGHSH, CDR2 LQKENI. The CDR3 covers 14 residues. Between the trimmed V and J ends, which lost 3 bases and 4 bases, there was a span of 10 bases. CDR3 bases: TGTGCCAGCTCACCGGAACCGCTGAATCAGCCCCAGCATTTT. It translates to CASSPEPLNQPQHF.

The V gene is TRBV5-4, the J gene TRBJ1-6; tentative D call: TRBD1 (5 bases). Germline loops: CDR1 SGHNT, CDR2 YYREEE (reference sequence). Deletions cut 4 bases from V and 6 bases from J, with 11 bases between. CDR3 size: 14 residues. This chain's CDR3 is CASSGRGLNSPLHF. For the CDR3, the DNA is TGTGCCAGCAGCGGTAGGGGTCTTAATTCACCCCTCCACTTT.

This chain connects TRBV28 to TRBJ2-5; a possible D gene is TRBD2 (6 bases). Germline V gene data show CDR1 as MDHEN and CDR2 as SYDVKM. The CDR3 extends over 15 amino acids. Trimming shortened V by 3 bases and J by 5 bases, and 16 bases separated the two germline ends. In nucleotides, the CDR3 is TGTGCCAGCAGTTTTATGGGATCGGGGAGGGAGACCCAGTACTTC. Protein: CASSFMGSGRETQYF.